Below are 13 T cell receptor beta chains sequenced from a single sample in a study of T cells in Graves' hyperthyroidism and ophthalmopathy. Authors of the study amplified TCR beta CDR3 regions from RNA transcripts. A first-round RT-PCR of the TCR CDR3 used the HTBI primer set. In TCRdb, the multiplex PCR reads were re-called with MiXCR into one record per CDR3 protein. The table has around 560,000 distinct CDR3 sequences, approximately 16% seen once; the top ten hold more than 15%. The sample taken for sequencing was blood. These receptors were taken from a woman between 18 and 29 years old with Graves' hyperthyroidism.

This clonotype was picked up a small number of times. The genes are TRBV4-3 and TRBJ2-7; TRBD1 aligns across 8 bases. The CDR3 sequence is 14 residues long. Germline CDR1 and CDR2: LGHNA and YSLEER. J lost 2 bases, V lost 1 base, and 1 base had no gene match. In DNA form, the CDR3 reads TGCGCCAGCAGCCAAGGGACAGGGACCTACGAGCAGTACTTC. Translated: CASSQGTGTYEQYF.

This clonotype was counted at least ten times. The gene calls are TRBV5-6 and TRBJ1-1, with D unresolved. The CDR3 has 12 amino acids. From germline, CDR1 is SGHDT and CDR2 YYEEEE. V was clipped by 5 bases and J by 7 bases, with 12 bases between them. In nucleotides, the CDR3 is TGTGCCAGCAGTCACGGACCGTTTGAAGCTTTCTTT. Its translation: CASSHGPFEAFF. The full variable domain, rest sourced from reference TRBV5-6 and TRBJ1-1, is DAGVTQSPTHLIKTRGQQVTLRCSPKSGHDTVSWYQQALGQGPQFIFQYYEEEERQRGNFPDRFSGHQFPNYSSELNVNALLLGDSALYLCASSHGPFEAFFGQGTRLTVV.

The gene calls are TRBV10-3 and TRBJ2-1, with 9 nucleotides matching TRBD1. V trimming: 2 bases; J trimming: 4 bases; junction bases outside the gene matches: 6. In germline, CDR1 is ENHRY, CDR2 SYGVKD. The CDR3 contains 16 residues. Here the CDR3 reads CAISEGDRVDYNEQFF. The CDR3 region has the DNA TGTGCCATCAGTGAGGGGGACAGGGTGGATTACAATGAGCAGTTCTTC.

The V gene is TRBV5-1, the J gene TRBJ2-2; D is unclear. V lost 1 base, J lost 6 bases, and 7 bases lay in between. Germline CDR1 reads SGHRS; CDR2 reads YFSETQ. The CDR3 extends over 13 amino acids. The CDR3 loop reads CASSLSTSGELFF. CDR3 DNA: TGCGCCAGCAGCTTGTCGACATCCGGGGAGCTGTTTTTT. Drawing the rest from reference TRBV5-1 and TRBJ2-2, the complete variable domain is KAGVTQTPRYLIKTRGQQVTLSCSPISGHRSVSWYQQTPGQGLQFLFEYFSETQRNKGNFPGRFSGRQFSNSRSEMNVSTLELGDSALYLCASSLSTSGELFFGEGSRLTVL.

This clonotype has at least ten counts. The CDR3 spells CASSLPRDSTYEQYF. The CDR3, as DNA: TGTGCCAGCAGTTTGCCCCGGGACAGCACCTACGAGCAGTACTTC. This chain joins TRBV6-1 and TRBJ2-7; 7 bases agree with TRBD1. The V gene's germline CDR1 is MNHNS and CDR2 SASEGT. J gave up 2 bases and V 5 bases, and 9 bases lay outside the gene matches. The CDR3 is 15 residues long.

This clonotype was seen at least ten times. The chain couples TRBV2 to TRBJ2-7; D uncertain. Trimming took off 3 bases at V and 0 bases at J, with 12 bases between the two ends. CDR1 and CDR2 (germline): SNHLY, FYNNEI. The length of the CDR3 is 15 residues. Written as DNA, the CDR3 is TGTGCCAGCAGTGACAAGGGTCCTCCCTCCTACGAGCAGTACTTC. Protein: CASSDKGPPSYEQYF.

This rearrangement joins TRBV20-1 to TRBJ1-2; a possible D gene is TRBD1 (5 bases). Germline CDR1 reads DFQATT; CDR2 reads SNEGSKA (reference sequence). V was pared by 0 bases and J by 8 bases, with 13 bases between. This CDR3 region has 13 residues. The CDR3: CSARDSGAQGYTF. The CDR3 DNA reads TGCAGTGCTAGAGATAGCGGGGCGCAGGGCTACACCTTC.

The chain recombines TRBV20-1 with TRBJ1-4; 7 nucleotides agree with TRBD1. Trimming at V came to 3 bases and at J to 6 bases, leaving 4 bases not matched to a gene. The CDR3 has 13 residues. Germline CDR1 DFQATT, CDR2 SNEGSKA (reference sequence). In nucleotides, the CDR3 is TGCAGTGCTAGCCGGGACAGCCATGAAAAACTGTTTTTT. This encodes CSASRDSHEKLFF.

This clonotype occurred many times. V gene TRBV28 combines with J gene TRBJ1-5; a weak D match, TRBD1 (5 bases). Germline lookup yields CDR1 MDHEN and CDR2 SYDVKM. This CDR3 region has 19 residues. V dropped 1 base and J dropped 3 bases, with 22 bases sitting between them. The CDR3 nucleotides read TGTGCCAGCAGTTTATCTTCCCGGGGCCCCGAAGGCTCCAATCAGCCCCAGCATTTT. Translation gives CASSLSSRGPEGSNQPQHF.

This clonotype has a count of ten or more. This chain joins TRBV5-1 and TRBJ2-5, with TRBD2 matching over 8 bases. Per the germline V gene, CDR1 is SGHRS and CDR2 is YFSETQ. Trimming took 2 bases from V and 5 from J; bases not matched to a gene: 5. This CDR3 has 14 residues. In DNA, the CDR3 is TGCGCCAGCAGCTTAGTAGCGGGATCGGAGACCCAGTACTTC. It encodes CASSLVAGSETQYF.

This clonotype has a count of ten or more. The J gene is TRBJ1-6, the V gene TRBV20-1; D is ambiguous. The CDR3 is made up of 13 amino acids. Per the germline V gene, CDR1 is DFQATT and CDR2 is SNEGSKA (reference sequence). The V end lost 6 bases, the J end lost 7 bases, and 13 bases lay between the germline ends. The CDR3 spells CSASRARNSPLHF. The DNA of the CDR3 is TGCAGTGCCTCAAGGGCGAGGAATTCACCCCTCCACTTT.

This clonotype has at least ten counts. This sequence joins TRBV6-1 and TRBJ1-1; D gene ambiguous. Germline V gene lookup returns CDR1 MNHNS and CDR2 SASEGT. V shed 10 bases and J shed 3 bases, with 21 bases lying between them. The CDR3 totals 15 residues. In nucleotides, the CDR3 is TGTGCCACCGCTGGTTTCCTCTACAGAGACACTGAAGCTTTCTTT. Residues: CATAGFLYRDTEAFF.

The sample holds many counts of this clonotype. The genes are TRBV20-1 and TRBJ2-1; 7 nucleotides match TRBD2. V lost 1 base and J lost 0; bases outside the gene matches: 3. Germline loops: CDR1 DFQATT, CDR2 SNEGSKA (reference sequence). The CDR3 has 15 amino acids. CDR3 sequence: CSARGPGGSYNEQFF. The CDR3 nucleotides read TGCAGTGCTAGAGGGCCGGGAGGCTCCTACAATGAGCAGTTCTTC.